This record covers a single T cell receptor (beta chain). The antigen this receptor binds is unknown. The sample holds no much larger clone one base away, and base qualities are not on file. Counted from cysteine to phenylalanine, this CDR3 has 14 amino acids. Only the CDR3 part of the read is kept: 42 bases, read in frame from the first base. Looking up the germline V gene yields CDR1 SGHRS and CDR2 YFSETQ. Germline trimming amounts to 3 bases on V and 7 bases on J, with 5 as the count of junction bases outside the gene matches. In Seattle, one collaborating source enrolled patients while the infection was active and tracked those patients longitudinally over the course of disease. Each collaborating institution followed its own protocols to collect whole blood in K2EDTA tubes. For TCRbeta analysis, collaborators shipped samples in one of three forms: frozen whole blood, isolated PBMCs, or DNA extracted from either of those sample types.

The data originate from a study of blood T cell repertoires in COVID-19 (dated by TCRdb to 2020 to 2022). Regarding the study in general: Samples from collaborators originated in the United States, Italy and Spain and spanned both the acute and convalescent phases of COVID-19. The prospective study material was composed of cDNA or gDNA derived from T cells, B-cell-depleted T cells, or PBMCs. Subjects who had been exposed to COVID-19, were actively infected with it, or had recovered from it provided the deeply sampled blood TCRbeta repertoires that made up the dataset. The repertoires were released in a freely available public database intended as a resource for research on the immune response to SARS-CoV-2. The samples were drawn from two sources: the first 160 participants of the ongoing ImmuneRACE study, and approximately 1,300 subjects contributed by 6 global collaborators. Sample metadata almost always included a de-identified subject ID, COVID-19 status, age in years and sex. Where HLA class I and class II types were available, the types were taken from metadata supplied by the sample provider, not from assay-based typing. The paper as a whole reports these results and caveats: Clinical and demographic metadata were provided uncurated, with the amount varying by source and participant.

TCRbeta CDR3 regions were amplified from genomic DNA by means of the immunoSEQ Assay, a bias-controlled multiplex PCR. From the authors' description of their analysis: Nucleated cell counts per sample were estimated from amplification of reference gene primers within the assay. Sequence reads were collapsed and filtered to measure the absolute abundance of every unique TCRbeta CDR3 rearrangement. For each sample, productive Simpson clonality was calculated by taking the square root of Simpson's diversity index across productive rearrangements. The table comes from immuneACCESS by way of TCRdb, which keeps in-frame sequences with V and J called. Part of the clones is missing from these tables; in studies checked, under half for an unresolved V gene and the rest for unknown reasons. That table supplies the V and J calls and clone size; D and trimming were determined from the DNA. This sample gives around 370,000 clones in total; roughly 90% of them show up just once. Clones ranked in the top ten supply around 7.9% of the sample.

The V and J segments used are TRBV5-1 and TRBJ1-2, with 11 central nucleotides matching TRBD1. The sample comprised peripheral blood. The receptor comes from a woman aged 70-85 years with COVID-19, enrolled during active disease. The sequence in DNA is TGCGCCAGCAGCTCGGACAGGGGGCGAGGTGGCTACACCTTC. Translated, it reads CASSSDRGRGGYTF.